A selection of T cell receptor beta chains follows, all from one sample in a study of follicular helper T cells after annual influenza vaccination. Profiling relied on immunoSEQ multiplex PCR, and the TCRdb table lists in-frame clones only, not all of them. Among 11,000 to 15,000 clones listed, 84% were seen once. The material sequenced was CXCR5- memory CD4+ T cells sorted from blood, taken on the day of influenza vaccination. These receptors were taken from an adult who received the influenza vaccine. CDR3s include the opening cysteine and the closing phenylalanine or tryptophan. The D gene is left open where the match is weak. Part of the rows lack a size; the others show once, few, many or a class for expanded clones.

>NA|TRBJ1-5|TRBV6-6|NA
TGTGCCAGCAGTTATCCGGAAGGAAATCAGCCCCAGCATTTT
CASSYPEGNQPQHF
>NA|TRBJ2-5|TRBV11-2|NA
TGTGCCAGCAGCTCCCAGGACCTGGGAGAGACCCAGTACTTC
CASSSQDLGETQYF
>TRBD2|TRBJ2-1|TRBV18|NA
TGTGCCAGCTCACCGATAGCGGGGGGCGATAATGAGCAGTTCTTC
CASSPIAGGDNEQFF
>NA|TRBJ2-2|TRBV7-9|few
TGTGCCAGCAGCTATACGGACAAAGCCGGGGAGCTGTTTTTT
CASSYTDKAGELFF
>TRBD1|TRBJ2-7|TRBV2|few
TGTGCCAGCGGTGGGACAGGCGCCTACGAGCAGTACTTC
CASGGTGAYEQYF
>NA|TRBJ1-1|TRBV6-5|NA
TGTGCCAGCAGTTATACACTCCTCGACACTGAAGCTTTCTTT
CASSYTLLDTEAFF
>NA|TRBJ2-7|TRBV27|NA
TGTGCCAGCATCTCCATCGCCTACGAGCAGTACTTC
CASISIAYEQYF
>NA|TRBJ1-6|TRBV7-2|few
TGTGCCAGCAGCTTAGAGCAGCGGACCCTCCACTTT
CASSLEQRTLHF
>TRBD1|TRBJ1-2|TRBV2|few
TGTGCCACCCACTCACAGGGACAGGGCAACGGCTACACCTTC
CATHSQGQGNGYTF
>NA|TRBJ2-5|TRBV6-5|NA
TGTGCCAGCAATACAGGATTGAGAGGGACCCAGTACTTC
CASNTGLRGTQYF
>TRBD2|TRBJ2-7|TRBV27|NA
TGTGCCAGCAGTTTAGCGGGGGTCGCTTCCTACGAGCAGTACTTC
CASSLAGVASYEQYF
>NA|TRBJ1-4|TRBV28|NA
TGTGCCACCCTGGGGAGGGAGCTTGAAAAACTGTTTTTT
CATLGRELEKLFF
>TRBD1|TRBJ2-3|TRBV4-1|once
TGCGCCAGCAGCCTAAGGACAGGAACTAGCACAGATACGCAGTATTTT
CASSLRTGTSTDTQYF
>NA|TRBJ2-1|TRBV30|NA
TGTGCCTGGAGGGGGAACTCCTACAATGAGCAGTTCTTC
CAWRGNSYNEQFF
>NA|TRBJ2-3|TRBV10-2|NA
TGCGCCAGCCGGGACACTTATACGCAGTATTTT
CASRDTYTQYF
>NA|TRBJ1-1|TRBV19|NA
TGTGCCAGTAGTCCCCGGGGGAGGGTAAGTTTCGGGGTGAACACTGAAGCTTTCTTT
CASSPRGRVSFGVNTEAFF
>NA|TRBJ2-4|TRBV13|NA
TGTGCCAGCAGCCTTCTAGCCAAAAACATTCAGTACTTC
CASSLLAKNIQYF
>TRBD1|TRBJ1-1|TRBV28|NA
TGTGCCAGCAGTTATGTTACAGGGGGCGTCGTCGAAGCTTTCTTT
CASSYVTGGVVEAFF
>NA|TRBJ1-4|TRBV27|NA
TGTGCCAGCAGTTTATATCAGGGGAGTACTGAAAAACTGTTTTTT
CASSLYQGSTEKLFF
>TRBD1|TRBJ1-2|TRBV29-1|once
TGCAGCGTCCGAGACAGGGTGGTAGCTGGCTACACCTTC
CSVRDRVVAGYTF
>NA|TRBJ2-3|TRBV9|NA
TGTGCCAGCAGCGTTCGGGGGTTAACCACAGATACGCAGTATTTT
CASSVRGLTTDTQYF
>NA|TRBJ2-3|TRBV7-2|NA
TGTGCCAGCACCCCGGGGTTAGATACGCAGTATTTT
CASTPGLDTQYF
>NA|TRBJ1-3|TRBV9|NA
TGTGCCAGCAGCTCAGGACAGATAAACTCTGGAAACACCATATATTTT
CASSSGQINSGNTIYF
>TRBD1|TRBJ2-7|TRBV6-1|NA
TGTGCCAGCAGTGTGGACAGGGGGGATAAGCAGTACTTC
CASSVDRGDKQYF
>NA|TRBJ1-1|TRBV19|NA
TGTGCCAGTAACGGACAGATGAACACTGAAGCTTTCTTT
CASNGQMNTEAFF
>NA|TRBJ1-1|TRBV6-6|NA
TGTGCCACCCTAAAGGCGGGGAACACTGAAGCTTTCTTT
CATLKAGNTEAFF
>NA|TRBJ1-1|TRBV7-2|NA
TGTGCCAGCAGCTTAGCAGGCAGGACTGAAGCTTTCTTT
CASSLAGRTEAFF
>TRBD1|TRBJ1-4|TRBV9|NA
TGTGCCAGCAGCGCCCAGGGGGCTAGAACTAATGAAAAACTGTTTTTT
CASSAQGARTNEKLFF
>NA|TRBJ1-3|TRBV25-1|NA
TGTGCCAGCAGTGAACTAGGAAACACCATATATTTT
CASSELGNTIYF
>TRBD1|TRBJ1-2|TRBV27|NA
TGTGCCAGCAGTTTGGACAGGCTAATGGGAAATGGCTACACCTTC
CASSLDRLMGNGYTF
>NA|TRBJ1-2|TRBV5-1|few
TGCGCCAGCAGCTTGATCGACAGGCTGGGTGGCTACACCTTC
CASSLIDRLGGYTF
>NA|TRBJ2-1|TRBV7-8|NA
TGTGCCAGCAGCTTAGAATTTGGGGGGCAAATTGAGCAGTTCTTC
CASSLEFGGQIEQFF
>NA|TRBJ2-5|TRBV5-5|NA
TGTGCCAGCAGCTTGGGGAGGCAAGAGACCCAGTACTTC
CASSLGRQETQYF
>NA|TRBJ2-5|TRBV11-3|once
TGTGCCAGCAGCTTGAGCCCACAAGAGACCCAGTACTTC
CASSLSPQETQYF
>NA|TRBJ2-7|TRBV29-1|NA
TGCAGCGTTGTCAAGCAGGGGTCCGCTCCCGCGCAGTACTTC
CSVVKQGSAPAQYF
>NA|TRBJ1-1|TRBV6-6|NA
TGTGCCAGCAGTTACTCTCCGGGGAAGAACACTGAAGCTTTCTTT
CASSYSPGKNTEAFF
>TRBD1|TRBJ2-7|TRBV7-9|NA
TGTGCCAGCAGCCTGGGACAGGGGGGAAGCTCCTACGAGCAGTACTTC
CASSLGQGGSSYEQYF
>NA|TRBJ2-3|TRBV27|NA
TGTGCCAGCAGTTTATCACTAGTTGTTGGCACAGATACGCAGTATTTT
CASSLSLVVGTDTQYF
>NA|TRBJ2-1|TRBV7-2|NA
TGTGCCAGCAGCTCTGACACAACCGAGATCGTCTTC
CASSSDTTEIVF
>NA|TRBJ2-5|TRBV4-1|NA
TGCGCCAGCAGCCCTCTGGACCCACAAGAGACCCAGTACTTC
CASSPLDPQETQYF
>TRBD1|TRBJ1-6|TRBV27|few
TGTGCCAGCAGTCTCCGACAGGGGGCGTCTTCACCCCTCCACTTT
CASSLRQGASSPLHF
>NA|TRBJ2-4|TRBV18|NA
TGTGCCAGCTCCACCAGCGTAATTAAAAACATTCAGTACTTC
CASSTSVIKNIQYF